These T cell receptor beta chains were read from a single sample in a study of OX40 agonist ivuxolimab in advanced cancers. Only in-frame clones appear in the TCRdb table, and some are missing; sequencing was by immunoSEQ multiplex PCR. There are tens of thousands of clones in the sample; around 80% occur only once, and about a third lies in the top ten. Specimen: CD4+ or CD8+ T cells sorted from blood, collected in a trial of the OX40 agonist ivuxolimab. The receptors shown here come from an adult with an advanced solid tumor such as melanoma, head and neck, liver or kidney cancer. Each CDR3 is given with its conserved first and last residue. The D gene is left open where the match is weak. For some rows the clone size is stated as once, few or many, or as a class when expanded; others skip it.

size: NA; D: TRBD2; V: TRBV9; J: TRBJ2-2; CDR3: CASSTPGIGGLGSGELFF; DNA: TGTGCCAGCAGCACACCCGGGATAGGGGGACTAGGCTCCGGGGAGCTGTTTTTT
size: once; D: NA; V: TRBV11-1; J: TRBJ2-1; CDR3: CASSSKVHTLDNEQFF; DNA: TGTGCCAGCAGCTCCAAAGTACACACCTTAGACAATGAGCAGTTCTTC
size: few; D: NA; V: TRBV18; J: TRBJ2-2; CDR3: CASSPPVREDNTGELFF; DNA: TGTGCCAGCTCACCTCCAGTACGCGAAGACAACACCGGGGAGCTGTTTTTT
size: NA; D: NA; V: TRBV29-1; J: TRBJ1-1; CDR3: CSVDSGDPRAFF; DNA: TGCAGCGTTGACTCCGGGGACCCTAGAGCTTTCTTT
size: few; D: TRBD2; V: TRBV30; J: TRBJ2-3; CDR3: CAWSGGTSGRALDTQYF; DNA: TGTGCCTGGAGTGGAGGGACTAGCGGGAGGGCCCTAGATACGCAGTATTTT
size: NA; D: NA; V: TRBV10-3; J: TRBJ1-1; CDR3: CAITRDMNTEAFF; DNA: TGTGCCATAACACGGGACATGAACACTGAAGCTTTCTTT
size: NA; D: TRBD2; V: TRBV6-1; J: TRBJ2-7; CDR3: CASSASGNNNEQYF; DNA: TGTGCCAGCAGTGCCAGCGGGAACAATAACGAGCAGTACTTC
size: NA; D: NA; V: TRBV11-3; J: TRBJ2-1; CDR3: CASSLGNLGGNEQFF; DNA: TGTGCCAGCAGCTTAGGGAACTTGGGGGGCAATGAGCAGTTCTTC
size: NA; D: TRBD2; V: TRBV27; J: TRBJ2-7; CDR3: CASSESGRAAEQYF; DNA: TGTGCCAGCAGTGAGAGCGGGAGGGCCGCCGAGCAGTACTTC
size: once; D: NA; V: TRBV18; J: TRBJ1-2; CDR3: CASSPEGYYGYTF; DNA: TGTGCCAGCTCACCGGAGGGCTACTATGGCTACACCTTC
size: NA; D: NA; V: TRBV28; J: TRBJ1-2; CDR3: CASSSPFDSNGYTF; DNA: TGTGCCAGCAGTTCCCCTTTCGACAGTAACGGCTACACCTTC
size: NA; D: NA; V: TRBV7-3; J: TRBJ2-1; CDR3: CASSLQDKGSGNEQFF; DNA: TGTGCCAGCAGCTTACAGGATAAGGGGTCAGGCAATGAGCAGTTCTTC
size: few; D: TRBD1; V: TRBV19; J: TRBJ1-5; CDR3: CASTGRSGTGPGQPQHF; DNA: TGTGCCAGTACAGGACGATCCGGGACAGGCCCCGGTCAGCCCCAGCATTTT
size: NA; D: TRBD1; V: TRBV6-5; J: TRBJ2-1; CDR3: CASSTRKDRGNEQFF; DNA: TGTGCCAGCAGTACCCGGAAGGACAGGGGCAATGAGCAGTTCTTC
size: NA; D: NA; V: TRBV30; J: TRBJ2-2; CDR3: CAWSKVMGELFF; DNA: TGTGCCTGGAGCAAGGTTATGGGGGAGCTGTTTTTT
size: NA; D: TRBD1; V: TRBV4-2; J: TRBJ1-4; CDR3: CASSQGGQGNEKLFF; DNA: TGTGCCAGCAGCCAAGGGGGACAGGGTAATGAAAAACTGTTTTTT
size: NA; D: NA; V: TRBV19; J: TRBJ2-2; CDR3: CASSIAVPGDSSGELFF; DNA: TGTGCCAGTAGTATAGCGGTCCCAGGGGATTCGTCCGGGGAGCTGTTTTTT
size: NA; D: NA; V: TRBV29-1; J: TRBJ1-2; CDR3: CSVVRLANYGYTF; DNA: TGCAGCGTTGTTAGGTTAGCTAACTATGGCTACACCTTC
size: NA; D: TRBD1; V: TRBV19; J: TRBJ1-6; CDR3: CASTGTGASPLHF; DNA: TGTGCCAGTACCGGGACAGGGGCTTCACCCCTCCACTTT
size: NA; D: TRBD2; V: TRBV11-2; J: TRBJ2-7; CDR3: CASSPAGVSGTYEQYF; DNA: TGTGCCAGCAGCCCGGCGGGGGTTAGCGGAACCTACGAGCAGTACTTC
size: few; D: NA; V: TRBV5-6; J: TRBJ1-4; CDR3: CASSLVGDVATNEKLFF; DNA: TGTGCCAGCAGCTTGGTCGGGGATGTGGCAACTAATGAAAAACTGTTTTTT
size: NA; D: TRBD1; V: TRBV9; J: TRBJ1-6; CDR3: CASSVLPGGQGNSPLHF; DNA: TGTGCCAGCAGCGTCCTCCCGGGGGGACAGGGTAATTCACCCCTCCACTTT
size: few; D: TRBD1; V: TRBV7-6; J: TRBJ2-5; CDR3: CASRGQGEIRTQYF; DNA: TGTGCCAGCCGAGGGCAGGGGGAAATTCGGACCCAGTACTTC
size: NA; D: TRBD1; V: TRBV2; J: TRBJ2-1; CDR3: CASSTPGQGDNEQFF; DNA: TGTGCCAGCAGTACACCCGGACAGGGGGACAATGAGCAGTTCTTC
size: once; D: NA; V: TRBV30; J: TRBJ1-2; CDR3: CAWSTRDLRVYGYTF; DNA: TGTGCCTGGAGTACCCGGGACTTACGTGTCTATGGCTACACCTTC
size: few; D: TRBD1; V: TRBV6-5; J: TRBJ2-7; CDR3: CASSYGQGVTEQYF; DNA: TGTGCCAGCAGTTACGGACAGGGGGTCACCGAGCAGTACTTC
size: NA; D: NA; V: TRBV27; J: TRBJ2-1; CDR3: CASSLSVYNEQFF; DNA: TGTGCCAGCAGTTTATCAGTATACAATGAGCAGTTCTTC
size: few; D: TRBD1; V: TRBV7-7; J: TRBJ1-1; CDR3: CASSFGTDTEAFF; DNA: TGTGCTAGCAGCTTTGGGACAGACACTGAAGCTTTCTTT
size: NA; D: NA; V: TRBV11-3; J: TRBJ2-7; CDR3: CASSLPGSYEQYF; DNA: TGTGCCAGCAGCCTTCCTGGCTCCTACGAGCAGTACTTC
size: NA; D: TRBD2; V: TRBV5-6; J: TRBJ2-5; CDR3: CASSLDGTRPKTQYF; DNA: TGTGCCAGCAGCTTGGACGGGACTAGACCCAAGACCCAGTACTTC
size: once; D: TRBD2; V: TRBV5-1; J: TRBJ2-2; CDR3: CASSLAVFLAGGTNTGELFF; DNA: TGCGCCAGCAGCTTGGCCGTGTTTTTAGCGGGGGGCACGAACACCGGGGAGCTGTTTTTT
size: NA; D: NA; V: TRBV9; J: TRBJ2-1; CDR3: CASSVEGDSSREQFF; DNA: TGTGCCAGCAGCGTAGAGGGGGACTCCTCTAGGGAGCAGTTCTTC
size: NA; D: TRBD1; V: TRBV7-3; J: TRBJ1-6; CDR3: CASSLGTANSPLHF; DNA: TGTGCCAGCAGCCTAGGGACAGCGAATTCACCCCTCCACTTT
size: NA; D: NA; V: TRBV25-1; J: TRBJ2-1; CDR3: CASNRLEDNEQFF; DNA: TGTGCCAGCAACCGACTAGAGGACAATGAGCAGTTCTTC
size: once; D: NA; V: TRBV2; J: TRBJ2-7; CDR3: CASAGPRVHEQYF; DNA: TGTGCCAGCGCAGGGCCGAGGGTCCACGAGCAGTACTTC
size: NA; D: NA; V: TRBV6-1; J: TRBJ2-3; CDR3: CASSVPRDPDTQYF; DNA: TGTGCCAGCAGTGTTCCCAGGGACCCAGATACGCAGTATTTT
size: NA; D: NA; V: TRBV7-9; J: TRBJ2-1; CDR3: CASRDQGDGQFF; DNA: TGTGCCAGCAGAGATCAGGGAGATGGGCAGTTCTTC
size: NA; D: NA; V: TRBV5-1; J: TRBJ2-1; CDR3: CASSLWAVNEQFF; DNA: TGCGCCAGCAGCTTGTGGGCGGTCAATGAGCAGTTCTTC
size: NA; D: NA; V: TRBV27; J: TRBJ2-1; CDR3: CASRPRGAETEQFF; DNA: TGTGCCAGCAGACCCCGGGGGGCCGAGACTGAGCAGTTCTTC